This T cell receptor (beta chain) was retrieved from a study of OX40 agonist ivuxolimab in advanced cancers. Findings of the study overall: In CD8+ T cells, expanded clones were on average more numerous than in CD4+.

Assay used: immunoSEQ multiplex PCR; TCRdb lists only in-frame clones, some missing. The data contain tens of thousands of clones, about 91% of them singletons. Points on this clone: The antigen is unknown.

With 1 base removed from V and 6 bases from J, the gap between germline ends came to 10 bases. Germline loops: CDR1 MDHEN, CDR2 SYDVKM. This CDR3 is 14 amino acids long. Enrollment shut out patients with autoimmune disease history or systemic immunosuppression. The chain joins TRBV28 to TRBJ1-5; D remains ambiguous. The source was CD4+ or CD8+ T cells sorted from blood, collected in a trial of the OX40 agonist ivuxolimab. This TCR derives from an adult with an advanced solid tumor such as melanoma, head and neck, liver or kidney cancer. Here the CDR3 reads CASSLLPGPQPQHF. Here the CDR3 DNA reads TGTGCCAGCAGTTTATTACCAGGACCTCAGCCCCAGCATTTT.